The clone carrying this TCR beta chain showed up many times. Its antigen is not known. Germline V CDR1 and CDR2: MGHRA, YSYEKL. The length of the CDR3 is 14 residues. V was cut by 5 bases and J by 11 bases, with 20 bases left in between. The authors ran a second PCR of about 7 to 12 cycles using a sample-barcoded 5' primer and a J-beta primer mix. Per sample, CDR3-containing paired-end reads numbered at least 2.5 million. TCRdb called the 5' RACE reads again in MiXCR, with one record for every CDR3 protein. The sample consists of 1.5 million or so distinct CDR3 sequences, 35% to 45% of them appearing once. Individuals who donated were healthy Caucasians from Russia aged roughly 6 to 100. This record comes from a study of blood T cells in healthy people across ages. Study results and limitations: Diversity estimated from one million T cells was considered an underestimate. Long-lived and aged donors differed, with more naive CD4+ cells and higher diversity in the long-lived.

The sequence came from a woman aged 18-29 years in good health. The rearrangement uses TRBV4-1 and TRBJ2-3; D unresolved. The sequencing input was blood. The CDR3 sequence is CASSTLTRSNGQYF. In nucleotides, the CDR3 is TGCGCCAGCAGCACTTTAACACGTTCTAATGGGCAGTATTTT.